The T cell receptor beta chain under discussion was sequenced for a study of T cell clonality in common variable immunodeficiency. This clone was counted ten times or more. With the read ending 3 residues before the CDR3 end, the germline J gene is used to fill in that end. Germline CDR1 and CDR2: SGHRS and YFSETQ. Trimming shortened V by 4 bases and J by 0 bases, and 15 bases separated the two germline ends. This CDR3 has 16 amino acids. Sequencing was performed with immunoSEQ multiplex PCR; in TCRdb, only in-frame clones are kept and a portion is missing. The sample holds tens of thousands of clones, and no clone turns up only once.

The sequence was collected from a person between 18 and 75 years old in good health. The sequenced sample was peripheral blood mononuclear cells. This chain joins TRBV5-1 and TRBJ2-3; D is perhaps TRBD2 (6 bases). CDR3 DNA (partial): TGCGCCAGCAGCCCGGAGGGCAGGGATAGCACAGATACG. Translated: CASSPEGRDSTDT. The CDR3 reads in full as CASSPEGRDSTDTQYF.